These 21 T cell receptor beta chains share one sample of origin, sequenced in a study of cytomegalovirus exposure and HLA in healthy donors. The protocol was immunoSEQ multiplex PCR, while the TCRdb copy is restricted to in-frame clones and leaves out a portion. The data show 65,000 to 75,000 clones, 85% to 95% seen once. Sequences were obtained from PBMCs. Source of these receptors: a woman under 30 in good health and CMV-seropositive.

The V call is TRBV28, the J call TRBJ1-3; D is uncertain. Trimming took off 7 bases at V and 4 bases at J, with 17 bases between the two ends. Germline CDR1 MDHEN, CDR2 SYDVKM. The CDR3 has 15 amino acids. Here the CDR3 DNA reads TGTGCCAGCACCCCCATGCGGGCGGGGGGAAACACCATATATTTT. It translates to CASTPMRAGGNTIYF.

The chain combines TRBV6-5 with TRBJ1-2; perhaps TRBD1 as D (5 bases). The CDR3 totals 15 residues. Per germline, CDR1 MNHEY and CDR2 SVGAGI. The V gene lost 6 bases and the J gene lost 8 bases, with 22 bases spanning the gap. The CDR3 loop reads CASSPRPRGGIGYTF. CDR3 in DNA: TGTGCCAGCAGCCCCCGACCGCGCGGGGGGATCGGCTACACCTTC.

The genes are TRBV7-8 and TRBJ2-3; D gene uncertain. CDR3 size: 12 residues. Per germline, CDR1 SGHVS and CDR2 FQNEAQ. V lost 9 bases, J lost 3 bases, and 10 bases lay in between. This CDR3 reads CASEIGTDTQYF. Written as DNA, the CDR3 is TGTGCCAGTGAGATCGGGACAGATACGCAGTATTTT.

This chain uses TRBV5-4 with TRBJ2-1; D is uncertain. CDR3 length equals 15 residues. Trimming took 2 bases from V and 2 from J, leaving 11 bases between them. The germline V gene encodes CDR1 SGHNT and CDR2 YYREEE (reference sequence). The CDR3 bases are TGTGCCAGCAGCTTTTTAAGAGGTGCCTACAATGAGCAGTTCTTC. Amino acid sequence: CASSFLRGAYNEQFF. The entire variable domain, with the rest obtained from reference TRBV5-4 and TRBJ2-1, is as follows: ETGVTQSPTHLIKTRGQQVTLRCSSQSGHNTVSWYQQALGQGPQFIFQYYREEENGRGNFPPRFSGLQFPNYSSELNVNALELDDSALYLCASSFLRGAYNEQFFGPGTRLTVL.

The chain links TRBV28 to TRBJ2-2; 11 bases align to TRBD1. Germline CDR1 and CDR2: MDHEN and SYDVKM. The CDR3 length is 15 residues. The CDR3 nucleotides read TGTGCGGGGACAGGGGGTGAGTGCGTATGGGTTGAGCTGTTTTTT. This translates into CAGTGGECVWVELFF.

The chain has TRBV2 and TRBJ2-3; 7 bases agree with TRBD2. J was trimmed by 1 base and V by 7 bases; bases with no gene match: 5. This CDR3 is 14 amino acids long. Looked up from germline, CDR1 is SNHLY and CDR2 is FYNNEI. CDR3 nucleotides: TGTGCCAGCAAAGCGGGGCCGGGCACAGATACGCAGTATTTT. It codes for CASKAGPGTDTQYF.

The rearrangement uses TRBV4-1 and TRBJ1-5; D unresolved. The germline V and J ends were trimmed by 4 bases and 0 bases, with 7 bases remaining between them. Per the germline V gene, CDR1 is MGHRA and CDR2 is YSYEKL. The CDR3 length is 14 residues. This CDR3 reads CASSLENSNQPQHF. In DNA form, the CDR3 reads TGCGCCAGCAGCCTTGAGAATAGCAATCAGCCCCAGCATTTT.

V and J are TRBV15 and TRBJ2-7; possibly TRBD1 for D (5 bases). Germline V gene data show CDR1 as LNHNV and CDR2 as YYDKDF (reference sequence). This CDR3 is built from 11 residues. V was shortened by 2 bases and J by 7 bases, with 6 bases between the two germline ends. CDR3 region: CATSRRTEQYF. The DNA for the CDR3 is TGTGCCACCAGCAGAAGGACAGAGCAGTACTTC.

The CDR3 bases are TGTGCCAGCAGGGCTTGGACAGGGGGTAACACTGAAGCTTTCTTT. This sequence encodes CASRAWTGGNTEAFF. The chain employs TRBV2 and TRBJ1-1; the match to TRBD1 covers 10 bases. Trimming at V came to 6 bases and at J to 2 bases, leaving 6 bases not matched to a gene. The germline CDR1 and CDR2 sequences are SNHLY and FYNNEI. CDR3 length: 15 amino acids.

CDR3 residues: CASSLEGQGYDTQYF. Here the CDR3 DNA reads TGTGCCAGCAGCTTAGAGGGACAGGGGTACGATACGCAGTATTTT. The rearrangement uses TRBV11-2 and TRBJ2-3; 10 bases fit TRBD1. The CDR3 spans 15 residues. Germline CDR1 SGHAT, CDR2 FQNNGV. The trim removed 0 bases at V and 6 bases at J, leaving 3 bases unmatched.

The chain carries TRBV2 and TRBJ2-1, with 12 bases fitting TRBD1. CDR3 length equals 17 residues. Looked up from germline, CDR1 is SNHLY and CDR2 is FYNNEI. With V trimmed by 3 bases and J by 8 bases, 11 bases remained unmatched. CDR3 protein: CASSDLDPGQGAHEQFF. DNA of the CDR3: TGTGCCAGCAGTGATCTAGACCCGGGACAGGGGGCCCATGAGCAGTTCTTC.

The rearrangement joins TRBV29-1 to TRBJ2-3; 12 positions agree with TRBD2. Germline CDR1 reads SQVTM; CDR2 reads ANQGSEA. V lost 0 bases to trimming and J lost 11 bases; unmatched junction nucleotides: 3. The CDR3 is 13 amino acids. This CDR3 reads CSVEEVLAGGQYF. CDR3 DNA: TGCAGCGTTGAAGAGGTACTAGCGGGGGGGCAGTATTTT.

This sequence joins TRBV7-3 and TRBJ2-1; TRBD2 is a possible D gene (5 bases). The CDR3 runs to 14 residues. V lost 3 bases to trimming and J lost 8 bases, with 14 bases between them. Per germline, CDR1 SGHTA and CDR2 FQGTGA. The CDR3 DNA is TGTGCCAGCAGCTTCGGACTTTCTATGGATGAGCAGTTCTTC. It translates to CASSFGLSMDEQFF.

The rearrangement links TRBV7-2 to TRBJ1-1; tentatively, D is TRBD1 (6 bases). The CDR3 contains 15 residues. From germline, CDR1 is SGHTA and CDR2 FQGNSA. The V gene lost 5 bases and the J gene lost 4 bases, with 17 bases spanning the gap. This CDR3 is CASSGNTGWGTEAFF. The DNA for the CDR3 is TGTGCCAGCAGCGGGAACACAGGGTGGGGCACTGAAGCTTTCTTT.

The chain links TRBV29-1 to TRBJ2-5; 7 positions match TRBD2. Per the germline V gene, CDR1 is SQVTM and CDR2 is ANQGSEA. V lost 3 bases, J lost 5 bases, and 3 bases stayed unmatched. The CDR3 is 12 amino acids. The CDR3 region is CSVEAGAETQYF. The CDR3 DNA reads TGCAGCGTTGAGGCGGGAGCGGAGACCCAGTACTTC.

The rearrangement links TRBV18 to TRBJ1-6; D ambiguous. This CDR3 is built from 12 residues. Germline-derived CDR1 and CDR2 are KGHSH and LQKENI. Deletions cut 6 bases from V and 8 bases from J, with 8 bases between. In nucleotides, the CDR3 is TGTGCCAGCTCCAACGGGGATTCACCCCTCCACTTT. As protein: CASSNGDSPLHF.

V and J are TRBV30 and TRBJ2-1, with D possibly matching TRBD2 (5 bases). V gave up 0 bases and J gave up 6 bases, with 15 bases separating them. Germline V CDR1 and CDR2: GTSNPN, SVGIG (reference sequence). The CDR3 is 15 residues long. The CDR3, as DNA: TGTGCCTGGAGTGTATTCGTGCGGGCCGGCAATGAGCAGTTCTTC. This sequence encodes CAWSVFVRAGNEQFF.

This clone came up once. The chain links TRBV25-1 to TRBJ2-3; tentative D call: TRBD2 (6 bases). The CDR3 is made up of 10 amino acids. V was pared by 3 bases and J by 15 bases, with 10 bases between. CDR1 and CDR2 (germline): MGHDK, SYGVNS. The CDR3 sequence is CASSDLAIYF. Written as DNA, the CDR3 is TGTGCCAGCAGTGATCTAGCGATATATTTT.

This chain uses TRBV19 with TRBJ2-1; TRBD1 matches at 8 bases. The germline gives CDR1 LNHDA, CDR2 SQIVND (reference sequence). The CDR3 consists of 13 residues. J lost 8 bases, V lost 6 bases, and 6 bases had no gene match. CDR3 loop: CASRRTGYDEQFF. The CDR3 coding sequence is TGTGCCAGTAGAAGGACAGGGTACGATGAGCAGTTCTTC.

Only one count was recorded for this clone. The rearrangement links TRBV28 to TRBJ1-1; the D is unclear. Trimming removed 3 bases at V and 1 base at J, with 9 bases between. From germline, CDR1 is MDHEN and CDR2 SYDVKM. The CDR3 is 14 amino acids. CDR3 bases: TGTGCCAGCAGTTTCGGCGGTAAGAACACTGAAGCTTTCTTT. The encoded protein is CASSFGGKNTEAFF.

This chain connects TRBV5-4 to TRBJ1-2, with 12 bases fitting TRBD1. Trimming cost V 0 bases and J 8 bases; bases outside gene matches: 2. CDR3 length: 14 amino acids. CDR1 and CDR2 (germline): SGHNT, YYREEE (reference sequence). Here the CDR3 DNA reads TGTGCCAGCAGCTTGGTGGGGACAGGGGGCGGCTACACCTTC. This codes for CASSLVGTGGGYTF.